Below, 20 T cell receptor beta chains from the same sample are listed, as sequenced in a study of T-cell memory formation after mild COVID-19. A single record per CDR3 protein comes from TCRdb applying MiXCR to the 5' RACE reads. Seen here are more than 400,000 distinct CDR3 sequences, 15% to 20% observed once, and the top ten hold about 12%. The sequencing sample was made of PBMCs or a T cell subset sorted from them (not recorded which). All receptors derive from an adult woman who had mild COVID-19 (a few samples of this study predate the infection). Cell type and time point are not known.

This rearrangement joins TRBV7-9 to TRBJ2-3; TRBD2 agrees at 12 bases. Germline CDR1 reads SEHNR; CDR2 reads FQNEAQ (reference sequence). The trim removed 8 bases at V and 3 bases at J, leaving 12 bases unmatched. CDR3 length equals 17 residues. The CDR3 coding sequence is TGTGCCAGCCTGGCTAGCGGGGGGGAAATAAGGACAGATACGCAGTATTTT. This encodes CASLASGGEIRTDTQYF.

The chain is built from TRBV7-2 and TRBJ2-7; tentatively, D is TRBD1 (5 bases). CDR3 length: 14 amino acids. Trimming cost V 2 bases and J 1 base, with 9 bases left between them. CDR1 and CDR2 from the germline V gene are SGHTA and FQGNSA. The CDR3 region has the DNA TGTGCCAGCAGCTTACCGACAGCATCCTACGAGCAGTACTTC. Translated, it gives CASSLPTASYEQYF. Using reference TRBV7-2 and TRBJ2-7 for the parts outside the CDR3, the full variable domain is GAGVSQSPSNKVTEKGKDVELRCDPISGHTALYWYRQSLGQGLEFLIYFQGNSAPDKSGLPSDRFSAERTGGSVSTLTIQRTQQEDSAVYLCASSLPTASYEQYFGPGTRLTVT.

CDR3 sequence reads: CASSVAWDSPLHF. For the CDR3, the DNA is TGTGCCAGCAGCGTAGCCTGGGATTCACCCCTCCACTTT. The chain is built from TRBV9 and TRBJ1-6; D unclear. Trimming took off 0 bases at V and 8 bases at J, with 6 bases between the two ends. CDR3 size: 13 residues. Germline V gene data show CDR1 as SGDLS and CDR2 as YYNGEE.

This clonotype was counted only a few times. The chain links TRBV12-3 or TRBV12-4 to TRBJ2-1, with unresolved D. This CDR3 has 13 residues. V was trimmed by 5 bases and J by 8 bases, leaving 13 bases between them. The CDR3 loop is CASSVGPRYEQFF. The DNA of the CDR3 is TGTGCCAGCAGTGTGGGCCCACGGTATGAGCAGTTCTTC.

This chain joins TRBV7-2 and TRBJ2-1, with 14 bases identical to TRBD2. The V segment lost 4 bases and the J segment 8 bases; nucleotides outside the gene matches: 16. The CDR3 runs 19 residues. Looked up from germline, CDR1 is SGHTA and CDR2 is FQGNSA. CDR3: CASSSPGTLGLAGVYEQFF. The CDR3 DNA reads TGTGCCAGCAGCTCCCCCGGGACGTTGGGACTAGCGGGAGTCTATGAGCAGTTCTTC.

This clonotype was detected a few times. J is TRBJ2-7 and V is TRBV5-1; the D gene is possibly TRBD1 (6 bases). Germline-derived CDR1 and CDR2 are SGHRS and YFSETQ. The CDR3 has 16 amino acids. V lost 4 bases to trimming and J lost 6 bases, with 23 bases between them. CDR3 nucleotides: TGCGCCAGCAGCCCCCCGCTGGCCGGGACATCGGGCGAGCAGTACTTC. This encodes CASSPPLAGTSGEQYF.

This clonotype was recorded a few times. The rearrangement joins TRBV12-3 or TRBV12-4 to TRBJ1-2; the D is unclear. There are 12 residues in the CDR3. Trimming cost V 3 bases and J 6 bases, with 8 bases left between them. The CDR3 loop is CASSFLFDGYTF. The CDR3 region has the DNA TGTGCCAGCAGTTTCCTTTTTGATGGCTACACCTTC.

This clonotype has just a few counts. The rearrangement joins TRBV9 to TRBJ2-1; 7 bases fit TRBD1. This CDR3 has 13 residues. CDR1 and CDR2 from the germline V gene are SGDLS and YYNGEE. Losses at the gene ends were 3 bases for V and 6 bases for J; bases not matched to a gene: 3. The CDR3 loop reads CASSATGPNEQFF. CDR3 DNA: TGTGCCAGCAGCGCGACAGGGCCCAATGAGCAGTTCTTC.

The rearrangement joins TRBV18 to TRBJ2-1, with TRBD2 matching over 7 bases. Germline-derived CDR1 and CDR2 are KGHSH and LQKENI. The trim removed 3 bases at V and 5 bases at J, leaving 4 bases unmatched. The CDR3 sequence is 14 residues long. The CDR3 sequence: CASSPGLINNEQFF. For the CDR3, the DNA is TGTGCCAGCTCACCGGGACTAATAAACAATGAGCAGTTCTTC.

This clonotype has only a few counts. This rearrangement joins TRBV7-9 to TRBJ2-3, with 7 nucleotides matching TRBD1. CDR1 and CDR2 from the germline V gene are SEHNR and FQNEAQ (reference sequence). J was trimmed by 0 bases and V by 5 bases; bases with no gene match: 17. The CDR3 has 19 residues. Here the CDR3 reads CASSLSRQGDVTSTDTQYF. In nucleotides, the CDR3 is TGTGCCAGCAGCCTGTCCCGTCAGGGGGATGTGACTAGCACAGATACGCAGTATTTT.

This clonotype turned up a few times. V usage is TRBV5-6 and J usage is TRBJ2-5; D remains unclear. The CDR3 consists of 12 residues. With 1 base removed from V and 7 bases from J, the gap between germline ends came to 8 bases. Germline assignment: CDR1 SGHDT and CDR2 YYEEEE. The CDR3 DNA is TGTGCCAGCAGCTTGCCAGGCGGGACCCAGTACTTC. Residues: CASSLPGGTQYF.

This clonotype was picked up a small number of times. The CDR3 is CASRRSSGRSYEQYF. The CDR3 region has the DNA TGTGCCAGCAGGCGTTCTAGCGGGAGGTCCTACGAGCAGTACTTC. V is TRBV12-3 or TRBV12-4 and J is TRBJ2-7, with 11 nucleotides matching TRBD2. V dropped 6 bases and J dropped 1; count of bases not matched to a gene: 5. CDR3 size: 15 residues.

This rearrangement joins TRBV18 to TRBJ2-1, with 7 nucleotides matching TRBD2. The junction had 5 bases not matched to a gene; V was cut back by 0 bases and J by 3 bases. CDR3 size: 16 residues. CDR1 KGHSH and CDR2 LQKENI come from the germline V gene. CDR3 residues: CASSPPGRAGYNEQFF. The CDR3 DNA is TGTGCCAGCTCACCACCGGGGAGGGCTGGCTACAATGAGCAGTTCTTC.

This clonotype was recorded many times. This chain uses TRBV10-3 with TRBJ2-3, with D unclear. CDR3 length equals 14 residues. The germline V gene encodes CDR1 ENHRY and CDR2 SYGVKD. The V gene lost 3 bases and the J gene lost 6 bases, with 13 bases spanning the gap. CDR3 residues: CAISESDPRDTQYF. CDR3 bases: TGTGCCATCAGTGAATCTGACCCTAGGGATACGCAGTATTTT.

This clonotype showed up just once. The V call is TRBV11-2, the J call TRBJ1-2, with 7 bases matching TRBD1. CDR3 length: 14 residues. The V gene's germline CDR1 is SGHAT and CDR2 FQNNGV. The V segment lost 2 bases and the J segment 8 bases; nucleotides outside the gene matches: 8. CDR3 DNA sequence: TGTGCCAGCAGCTTAATCAGACAGGGCGACGGCTACACCTTC. Translated, it gives CASSLIRQGDGYTF.

This clonotype was counted between two and nine times. The rearrangement joins TRBV2 to TRBJ1-1, with D possibly TRBD1 on 5 matching bases. The V and J ends lost 3 bases and 2 bases respectively, with 13 bases between them. Looked up from germline, CDR1 is SNHLY and CDR2 is FYNNEI. The CDR3 is 15 residues long. CDR3 protein: CASSDSGQGNTEAFF. The CDR3 coding sequence is TGTGCCAGCAGTGATTCCGGGCAGGGAAACACTGAAGCTTTCTTT.

The CDR3 protein is CKRARAGGDTQYF. The CDR3 coding sequence is TGTAAGAGGGCGCGGGCTGGGGGAGATACGCAGTATTTT. J is TRBJ2-3 and V is TRBV6-1; TRBD1 or TRBD2 may be the D gene (5 bases each). Germline V lookup: CDR1 MNHNS, CDR2 SASEGT. The CDR3 sequence is 13 residues long.

The table lists this clonotype with a few counts. V is TRBV7-9 and J is TRBJ2-7; TRBD1 matches 8 bases. This CDR3 is built from 14 residues. Unmatched junction bases numbered 4, after V lost 5 bases and J lost 1 base. CDR1 and CDR2 from the germline V gene are SEHNR and FQNEAQ (reference sequence). CDR3 sequence: CASSRTGPSYEQYF. The CDR3 DNA is TGTGCCAGCAGCCGGACAGGGCCATCCTACGAGCAGTACTTC.

Written as DNA, the CDR3 is TGTGCCAGCAGTCTCCTAAAGAAGACCCAGTACTTC. Translated: CASSLLKKTQYF. V usage is TRBV28 and J usage is TRBJ2-5; D gene ambiguous. Trimming removed 5 bases from V and 6 bases from J, with 10 bases in between. The CDR3 totals 12 residues. Germline V gene sequence: CDR1 MDHEN, CDR2 SYDVKM.

Concerning this clonotype itself: One end of the junction fails to match germline, which may point to a read error. The chain has TRBV29-1 and TRBJ1-1; D may be TRBD1 (5 bases). The CDR3 loop spans 12 amino acids. The germline V gene has CDR1 SQVTM and CDR2 ANQGSEA. The CDR3 sequence: CSVEETDTQAFF. The CDR3 DNA is TGCAGCGTTGAAGAGACGGACACTCAAGCTTTCTTT.